A single sample is the source of the 9 T cell receptor beta chains below, sequenced in a study of CD8 T cells in ankylosing spondylitis. Study results and caveats: A TCR beta motif of under 10 highly homologous variants seemed to mark ankylosing spondylitis blood.

Antigens for these TCRs are unknown. TCRdb passed the 5' RACE reads through MiXCR, listing each CDR3 protein once. The sample holds over 450,000 distinct CDR3 sequences, more than 9.5% seen once. Sequencing was done on a sample of blood, either unsorted or a sorted T cell fraction (not recorded which). The origin of the receptors is a male donor with ankylosing spondylitis.

The V call is TRBV20-1, the J call TRBJ2-5; 7 nucleotides match TRBD2. The germline CDR1 and CDR2 sequences are DFQATT and SNEGSKA (reference sequence). With V trimmed by 1 base and J by 0 bases, 5 bases remained unmatched. CDR3 length: 15 residues. In DNA form, the CDR3 reads TGCAGTGCTAGAGTCTTAGGGACTAACCAAGAGACCCAGTACTTC. This gives the protein CSARVLGTNQETQYF.

V gene TRBV6-2 or TRBV6-3 combines with J gene TRBJ2-3, with 8 positions matching TRBD1. Germline CDR1 is MNHEY and CDR2 is SVGEGT. V trimming: 7 bases; J trimming: 0 bases; junction bases outside the gene matches: 15. The CDR3 extends over 18 amino acids. CDR3 amino acids: CASTSRVGQGGSTDTQYF. CDR3 sequence (DNA): TGTGCCAGCACCAGCAGGGTAGGACAGGGCGGAAGCACAGATACGCAGTATTTT.

The chain recombines TRBV11-2 with TRBJ2-2; TRBD1 is a possible D gene (5 bases). The length of the CDR3 is 16 residues. Between the trimmed V and J ends, which lost 3 bases and 2 bases, there was a span of 13 bases. CDR1 and CDR2 from the germline V gene are SGHAT and FQNNGV. The CDR3, as DNA: TGTGCCAGCAGCTTTGGCAGGGCGACTAACACCGGGGAGCTGTTTTTT. Translated: CASSFGRATNTGELFF.

The gene calls are TRBV3-1 and TRBJ2-5; D possibly corresponds to TRBD1 (6 bases). V lost 3 bases, J lost 3 bases, and 14 bases lay in between. The CDR3 covers 15 residues. Germline lookup yields CDR1 LGHDT and CDR2 YNNKEL (reference sequence). The chain's CDR3 is CASSHPRGWEETQYF. The DNA of the CDR3 is TGTGCCAGCAGCCACCCCAGGGGTTGGGAAGAGACCCAGTACTTC.

The rearrangement uses TRBV2 and TRBJ2-6, with D unclear. This CDR3 spans 14 amino acids. The V end lost 3 bases, the J end lost 3 bases, and 6 bases lay between the germline ends. Germline CDR1 SNHLY, CDR2 FYNNEI. CDR3 nucleotides: TGTGCCAGCAGTGATCTAGTTGGGGCCAACGTCCTGACTTTC. It codes for CASSDLVGANVLTF.

The chain employs TRBV3-1 and TRBJ2-5; a weak D match, TRBD2 (5 bases). Germline assignment: CDR1 LGHDT and CDR2 YNNKEL (reference sequence). The CDR3 is 13 residues long. V lost 6 bases and J 5 bases, leaving 13 bases between the germline ends. CDR3 DNA: TGTGCCAGCAGTCAACAAACTAGGGAGACCCAGTACTTC. Translated, it gives CASSQQTRETQYF.

V is TRBV20-1 and J is TRBJ2-3, with 7 bases identical to TRBD2. The length of the CDR3 is 16 residues. With 5 bases clipped from V and 0 bases from J, the junction kept 11 bases outside the gene matches. Germline V gives CDR1 DFQATT, CDR2 SNEGSKA (reference sequence). Here the CDR3 reads CSAPTPLAVSTDTQYF. As DNA, the CDR3 is TGCAGTGCTCCTACCCCCCTAGCGGTTAGCACAGATACGCAGTATTTT.

This rearrangement joins TRBV12-3 or TRBV12-4 to TRBJ2-5; D is possibly TRBD1 (6 bases). The CDR3 is 16 residues long. The ends were cut back, 0 bases at V and 3 bases at J, with 14 bases in the middle. The CDR3 region is CASSLALGRGKETQYF. CDR3 in DNA: TGTGCCAGCAGTTTAGCGCTGGGCAGGGGTAAAGAGACCCAGTACTTC.

This clonotype has just a few counts. V usage is TRBV7-9 and J usage is TRBJ2-1; no clear D gene. The V and J ends lost 0 bases and 8 bases respectively, with 14 bases between them. The CDR3 length is 15 residues. Germline V gene sequence: CDR1 SEHNR, CDR2 FQNEAQ (reference sequence). The CDR3 DNA follows: TGTGCCAGCAGCTTAGCGCCGGACCCCGTCGATGAGCAGTTCTTC. Translating it yields CASSLAPDPVDEQFF.